A single sample gave rise to the 32 T cell receptor beta chains below, sequenced in a study of shared clonotypes between healthy human individuals. Assay used: immunoSEQ multiplex PCR; TCRdb lists only in-frame clones, some missing. The repertoire holds 2 million to 3 million clones, with 93% as singletons. Sequencing was performed on naive CD4+ T cells from PBMCs. Indicated subset: CD45RA+ positively selected. Receptors were obtained from a man between 18 and 35 years old in good health. Some clones in this sample may be carry-over from other donors' samples.

The rearrangement uses TRBV5-4 and TRBJ2-7; perhaps TRBD2 as D (6 bases). The V end was cut by 5 bases, the J end by 6 bases, with 21 bases between. Germline V gene lookup returns CDR1 SGHNT and CDR2 YYREEE (reference sequence). The length of the CDR3 is 15 residues. CDR3 loop: CASRSGLTVRGEQYF. CDR3 sequence (DNA): TGTGCCAGCAGATCGGGACTGACGGTAAGGGGCGAGCAGTACTTC.

This clone showed up just once. V and J are TRBV6-1 and TRBJ1-3; D gene unclear. V lost 8 bases to trimming and J lost 0 bases, with 8 bases between them. The CDR3 length is 13 residues. Germline CDR1 and CDR2: MNHNS and SASEGT. The CDR3 sequence is CASLGSSGNTIYF. The DNA for the CDR3 is TGTGCCAGCTTGGGCTCCTCTGGAAACACCATATATTTT.

This clone was seen more than once but under ten times. The gene calls are TRBV30 and TRBJ1-5; weak D call: TRBD1 (6 bases). The V gene's germline CDR1 is GTSNPN and CDR2 SVGIG (reference sequence). CDR3 length: 15 amino acids. The germline V and J ends were trimmed by 1 base and 0 bases, with 10 bases remaining between them. This CDR3 reads CAWSDGTYSNQPQHF. In DNA form, the CDR3 reads TGTGCCTGGAGTGACGGGACATATAGCAATCAGCCCCAGCATTTT.

The chain links TRBV25-1 to TRBJ2-1; 8 bases are shared with TRBD2. This CDR3 region has 17 residues. V shed 2 bases and J 0 bases; nucleotides not matched to a gene: 6. Per germline, CDR1 MGHDK and CDR2 SYGVNS. The CDR3 is CASSEALAGGSYNEQFF. CDR3 in DNA: TGTGCCAGCAGTGAAGCTCTGGCGGGGGGCTCCTACAATGAGCAGTTCTTC.

This sequence joins TRBV28 and TRBJ2-3, with D perhaps TRBD1 (5 bases). Trimming shortened V by 2 bases and J by 0 bases, and 12 bases separated the two germline ends. Germline loops: CDR1 MDHEN, CDR2 SYDVKM. This CDR3 is 16 amino acids long. DNA of the CDR3: TGTGCCAGCAGTTTAAGCCCCCACAGGAGCACAGATACGCAGTATTTT. It yields the protein CASSLSPHRSTDTQYF.

The V and J genes are TRBV7-9 and TRBJ1-3; D gene ambiguous. V lost 1 base to trimming and J lost 5 bases, with 6 bases between them. CDR3 length equals 13 residues. CDR1 SEHNR and CDR2 FQNEAQ come from the germline V gene (reference sequence). The CDR3 nucleotides are TGTGCCAGCAGCTTAGAGGCTCGAAACACCATATATTTT. Translating it yields CASSLEARNTIYF.

Regarding this clone: This sample includes further DNA sequences coding for the same CDR3. CDR3 loop: CASSDDRAYEQYF. DNA of the CDR3: TGTGCCAGCAGTGACGACAGAGCCTACGAGCAGTACTTC. This sequence joins TRBV2 and TRBJ2-7, with TRBD1 as a possible D gene (5 bases). The CDR3 extends over 13 amino acids. The germline V and J ends were trimmed by 3 bases and 2 bases, with 8 bases remaining between them. Per the germline V gene, CDR1 is SNHLY and CDR2 is FYNNEI.

This rearrangement joins TRBV5-6 to TRBJ1-2; D not certain. The CDR3 extends over 14 amino acids. Trimming took off 4 bases at V and 4 bases at J, with 14 bases between the two ends. Germline-derived CDR1 and CDR2 are SGHDT and YYEEEE. The CDR3, as DNA: TGTGCCAGCAGCACCAACGAGGGAAGCTATGGCTACACCTTC. It is translated as CASSTNEGSYGYTF.

The chain links TRBV5-1 to TRBJ2-7, with TRBD1 as a possible D gene (5 bases). CDR1 is SGHRS and CDR2 is YFSETQ in the germline V gene. V shed 5 bases and J shed 4 bases, with 19 bases lying between them. This CDR3 comprises 15 residues. This chain's CDR3 is CASSRGSQYDYEQYF. Here the CDR3 DNA reads TGCGCCAGCAGTAGGGGCTCTCAATACGATTACGAGCAGTACTTC.

This rearrangement joins TRBV5-1 to TRBJ1-2; D not resolved. The ends were cut back, 4 bases at V and 4 bases at J, with 11 bases in the middle. There are 13 residues in the CDR3. Germline values: CDR1 SGHRS, CDR2 YFSETQ. Here the CDR3 DNA reads TGCGCCAGCAGCGAGGAGGCGGTCTATGGCTACACCTTC. Protein product: CASSEEAVYGYTF.

The table lists this clone with a count of one. The chain combines TRBV10-1 with TRBJ2-7; 9 positions agree with TRBD1. The CDR3 contains 13 residues. With 5 bases clipped from V and 4 bases from J, the junction kept 3 bases outside the gene matches. Germline CDR1 is WNHNN and CDR2 is SYGVQD (reference sequence). In DNA, the CDR3 is TGCGCCAGCAGTACTGGGACAGGGTACGAGCAGTACTTC. Its translation: CASSTGTGYEQYF.

The genes are TRBV28 and TRBJ1-1; 7 nucleotides agree with TRBD1. Per the germline V gene, CDR1 is MDHEN and CDR2 is SYDVKM. Germline trimming cut 4 bases from V and 3 bases from J; bases unmatched to any gene: 11. CDR3 length equals 16 residues. The CDR3 DNA reads as TGTGCCAGCAGTTCACCAAAGGGGGACAGACACACTGAAGCTTTCTTT. This gives the protein CASSSPKGDRHTEAFF.

This clone has only a few counts. The chain recombines TRBV19 with TRBJ1-5; maybe TRBD1 (5 bases). Trimming cost V 5 bases and J 0 bases, with 11 bases left between them. The CDR3 length is 15 residues. The germline V gene encodes CDR1 LNHDA and CDR2 SQIVND (reference sequence). CDR3 DNA sequence: TGTGCCAGTAGTTGGGGGAGGGCTAGCAATCAGCCCCAGCATTTT. Translating gives CASSWGRASNQPQHF.

This rearrangement joins TRBV9 to TRBJ1-2; D gene unclear. Germline CDR1 reads SGDLS; CDR2 reads YYNGEE. The V end was cut by 4 bases, the J end by 4 bases, with 14 bases between. The CDR3 spans 14 residues. Here the CDR3 reads CASSPRPVGYGYTF. CDR3 bases: TGTGCCAGCAGCCCACGGCCGGTCGGCTATGGCTACACCTTC.

The chain links TRBV6-6 to TRBJ1-4; possible D gene TRBD1, 6 bases. This CDR3 comprises 14 residues. CDR1 is MNHNY, CDR2 SVGAGI, per germline (reference sequence). V lost 2 bases and J lost 6, with 10 bases in between. This CDR3 reads CASSYGGAYEKLFF. DNA for the CDR3: TGTGCCAGCAGTTACGGGGGCGCTTATGAAAAACTGTTTTTT.

In nucleotides, the CDR3 is TGTGCCAGCAGGGACAGCAAAGAGACCCAGTACTTC. Its translation is CASRDSKETQYF. This sequence joins TRBV27 and TRBJ2-5; a possible D gene is TRBD1 (6 bases). The CDR3 sequence is 12 residues long. The V and J ends lost 6 bases and 3 bases respectively, with 8 bases between them. The germline V gene encodes CDR1 MNHEY and CDR2 SMNVEV (reference sequence).

Points on this clone: In the same sample, other DNA sequences code for this CDR3. This chain joins TRBV7-2 and TRBJ2-1; tentative D call: TRBD1 (5 bases). CDR3 size: 11 residues. Germline V CDR1 and CDR2: SGHTA, FQGNSA. Trimming shortened V by 1 base and J by 10 bases, and 5 bases separated the two germline ends. Here the CDR3 DNA reads TGTGCCAGCAGCTTAGGGGGCGAGCAGTTCTTC. This gives the protein CASSLGGEQFF.

This clone has just one count. The CDR3 region has the DNA TGCGCCAGCAGCCCAGGGACAAGTCCCGGGGAGCTGTTTTTT. It encodes CASSPGTSPGELFF. The gene calls are TRBV5-1 and TRBJ2-2, with D possibly being TRBD1 (6 bases). V dropped 4 bases and J dropped 6 bases, with 13 bases sitting between them. Germline CDR1 SGHRS, CDR2 YFSETQ. CDR3 length equals 14 residues. Based on the CDR3 plus reference TRBV5-1 and TRBJ2-2, the full variable domain is KAGVTQTPRYLIKTRGQQVTLSCSPISGHRSVSWYQQTPGQGLQFLFEYFSETQRNKGNFPGRFSGRQFSNSRSEMNVSTLELGDSALYLCASSPGTSPGELFFGEGSRLTVL.

The CDR3 nucleotides read TGCGCCAGCAGCTTGCATTCCCCTCTCCCCTACGAGCAGTACTTC. Its protein product is CASSLHSPLPYEQYF. The chain is built from TRBV5-1 and TRBJ2-7; D is unclear. There are 15 residues in the CDR3. The ends were cut back, 1 base at V and 2 bases at J, with 13 bases in the middle. Germline CDR1 reads SGHRS; CDR2 reads YFSETQ.

This clone appeared once. The chain employs TRBV28 and TRBJ1-5; 10 bases are shared with TRBD1. The CDR3 sequence is 16 residues long. V trimming: 7 bases; J trimming: 4 bases; junction bases outside the gene matches: 10. Germline CDR1 MDHEN, CDR2 SYDVKM. CDR3 sequence reads: CASKHGTGAFNQPQHF. CDR3 sequence (DNA): TGTGCCAGCAAGCACGGGACAGGGGCGTTTAATCAGCCCCAGCATTTT.

This chain uses TRBV27 with TRBJ2-2; D unresolved. The CDR3 runs 13 residues. The ends were cut back, 4 bases at V and 8 bases at J, with 11 bases in the middle. Germline CDR1 and CDR2: MNHEY and SMNVEV (reference sequence). The CDR3 bases are TGTGCCAGCAGTTCATACTCGCTAGGGGAGCTGTTTTTT. Protein: CASSSYSLGELFF.

Turning to this clone: Other DNA sequences of this sample code for an identical CDR3. The V call is TRBV5-1, the J call TRBJ2-3; tentatively, D is TRBD1 (6 bases). This CDR3 region has 15 residues. CDR1 and CDR2 (germline): SGHRS, YFSETQ. The germline V and J ends were trimmed by 2 bases and 0 bases, with 10 bases remaining between them. CDR3 protein: CASSLQGPSTDTQYF. The CDR3 nucleotides are TGCGCCAGCAGCTTACAGGGTCCTAGCACAGATACGCAGTATTTT.

This sequence joins TRBV9 and TRBJ2-7; 8 bases line up with TRBD2. The CDR3 length is 17 residues. Trimming cost V 3 bases and J 6 bases; bases outside gene matches: 17. Germline assignment: CDR1 SGDLS and CDR2 YYNGEE. The CDR3 region is CASSERRPETGGFEQYF. CDR3 DNA sequence: TGTGCCAGCAGCGAAAGGCGCCCCGAGACGGGAGGGTTCGAGCAGTACTTC.

This chain uses TRBV5-1 with TRBJ2-5, with 8 bases aligning to TRBD2. The CDR3 is 14 amino acids. CDR1 is SGHRS and CDR2 is YFSETQ in the germline V gene. V was pared by 0 bases and J by 4 bases, with 2 bases of the junction left unmatched. The CDR3 sequence: CASSLEGLAETQYF. The CDR3, as DNA: TGCGCCAGCAGCTTGGAAGGACTAGCAGAGACCCAGTACTTC.

The V gene is TRBV5-8, the J gene TRBJ1-1; D is uncertain. V lost 6 bases, J lost 5 bases, and 20 bases lay in between. This CDR3 contains 15 residues. Looked up from germline, CDR1 is SGHTS and CDR2 is YDEGEE. The DNA for the CDR3 is TGTGCCAGCACCCTGGACCCCATCGCGAGAACTGAAGCTTTCTTT. It specifies CASTLDPIARTEAFF.

With regard to this clone: The sample has other DNA sequences that encode this CDR3 too. This chain joins TRBV15 and TRBJ1-1; TRBD1 might be the D (6 bases). The germline gives CDR1 LNHNV, CDR2 YYDKDF (reference sequence). Trimming took off 5 bases at V and 3 bases at J, with 10 bases between the two ends. The CDR3 is 13 amino acids. CDR3 sequence: CATSRGGDTEAFF. In DNA, the CDR3 is TGTGCCACCAGCCGAGGGGGGGACACTGAAGCTTTCTTT.

The chain couples TRBV5-1 to TRBJ2-3; unclear D gene. The V gene lost 7 bases and the J gene lost 3 bases, with 15 bases spanning the gap. The CDR3 consists of 14 residues. Germline V gives CDR1 SGHRS, CDR2 YFSETQ. The CDR3 loop reads CASAARARTDTQYF. CDR3 coding DNA: TGCGCCAGCGCCGCTCGGGCGCGAACAGATACGCAGTATTTT.

The V and J genes are TRBV5-4 and TRBJ1-2; 8 positions agree with TRBD1. The CDR3 has 15 amino acids. The germline V gene encodes CDR1 SGHNT and CDR2 YYREEE (reference sequence). V was clipped by 4 bases and J by 4 bases; unmatched bases: 9. CDR3 in DNA: TGTGCCAGCAGCCGGAGGGGACAGGCGGGCTATGGCTACACCTTC. Its translation: CASSRRGQAGYGYTF.

This rearrangement joins TRBV5-1 to TRBJ1-5; D not resolved. Germline loops: CDR1 SGHRS, CDR2 YFSETQ. The CDR3 is made up of 13 amino acids. Between the trimmed V and J ends, which lost 2 bases and 4 bases, there was a span of 7 bases. The CDR3 is CASSFGQNQPQHF. In DNA form, the CDR3 reads TGCGCCAGCAGCTTCGGGCAAAATCAGCCCCAGCATTTT.

The chain employs TRBV18 and TRBJ1-4; 11 nucleotides align to TRBD1. Germline values: CDR1 KGHSH, CDR2 LQKENI. The J segment lost 4 bases and the V segment lost 3 bases, leaving 4 bases of the junction unmatched. The CDR3 totals 16 residues. The CDR3 region is CASSPRGTGGNEKLFF. CDR3 in DNA: TGTGCCAGCTCACCCCGGGGGACAGGGGGTAATGAAAAACTGTTTTTT.

The chain links TRBV7-9 to TRBJ2-7, with D hard to call. The germline V and J ends were trimmed by 1 base and 3 bases, with 16 bases remaining between them. The length of the CDR3 is 16 residues. Germline-derived CDR1 and CDR2 are SEHNR and FQNEAQ (reference sequence). The CDR3 sequence: CASSLGGGLDRYEQYF. CDR3 DNA sequence: TGTGCCAGCAGCTTAGGTGGCGGCCTCGACCGCTACGAGCAGTACTTC.

The chain carries TRBV7-2 and TRBJ2-6; no reliable D call. CDR1 is SGHTA and CDR2 is FQGNSA in the germline V gene. Trimming took 0 bases from V and 0 from J, leaving 6 bases between them. This CDR3 is built from 16 residues. CDR3 protein: CASSLASNSGANVLTF. As DNA, the CDR3 is TGTGCCAGCAGCTTAGCGTCGAACTCTGGGGCCAACGTCCTGACTTTC.